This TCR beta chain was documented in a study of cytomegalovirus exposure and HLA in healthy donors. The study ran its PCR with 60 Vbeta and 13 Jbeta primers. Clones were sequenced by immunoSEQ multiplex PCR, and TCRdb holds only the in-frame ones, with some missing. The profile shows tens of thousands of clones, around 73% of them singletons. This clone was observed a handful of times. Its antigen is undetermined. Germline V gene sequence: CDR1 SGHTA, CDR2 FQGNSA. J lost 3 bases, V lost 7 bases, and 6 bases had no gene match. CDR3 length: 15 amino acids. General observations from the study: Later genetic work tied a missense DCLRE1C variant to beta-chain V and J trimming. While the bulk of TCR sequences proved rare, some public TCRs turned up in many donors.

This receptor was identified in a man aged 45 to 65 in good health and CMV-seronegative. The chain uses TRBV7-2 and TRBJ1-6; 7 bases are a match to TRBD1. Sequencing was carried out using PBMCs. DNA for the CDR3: TGTGCCAGCAAGGGGACAGTTAACTATAATTCACCCCTCCACTTT. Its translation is CASKGTVNYNSPLHF.